Below are 8 T cell receptor beta chains sequenced from a single sample in a study of Graves' ophthalmopathy and Graves' hyperthyroidism. CDR3 regions of TCR beta were amplified from RNA transcripts. An opening RT-PCR round employed HTBI primers and preceded a second-round multiplex PCR. TCRdb processed the multiplex PCR reads anew with MiXCR; each CDR3 protein has one entry. The sample includes about 210,000 distinct CDR3 sequences, around 30% of them seen just once. What was sequenced was peripheral blood. The source of these receptors is a man between 45 and 60 years old with Graves' ophthalmopathy.

This clonotype was observed many times. The rearrangement uses TRBV6-1 and TRBJ2-5, with unresolved D. The CDR3 is 14 amino acids. Germline lookup yields CDR1 MNHNS and CDR2 SASEGT. V was cut by 2 bases and J by 0 bases, with 7 bases left in between. The CDR3 region is CASSEIGYQETQYF. CDR3 in DNA: TGTGCCAGCAGTGAAATAGGGTACCAAGAGACCCAGTACTTC.

Ten or more counts support this clonotype. The V call is TRBV24-1, the J call TRBJ2-5; no firm D call. V was shortened by 6 bases and J by 4 bases, with 5 bases between the two germline ends. The length of the CDR3 is 11 residues. Germline loops: CDR1 KGHDR, CDR2 SFDVKD. Written as DNA, the CDR3 is TGTGCCACCAGTCTTCGAGAGACCCAGTACTTC. Protein: CATSLRETQYF.

The chain employs TRBV12-3 or TRBV12-4 and TRBJ1-5; D remains unclear. V lost 6 bases and J lost 5, with 14 bases in between. The CDR3 loop spans 14 amino acids. CDR3 region: CASSSDVVYQPQHF. The DNA of the CDR3 is TGTGCCAGCAGCTCGGACGTTGTCTATCAGCCCCAGCATTTT.

This sequence joins TRBV6-2 or TRBV6-3 and TRBJ2-7; 9 bases fit TRBD1. The junction had 8 bases not matched to a gene; V was cut back by 4 bases and J by 4 bases. The CDR3 totals 15 residues. Germline CDR1 is MNHEY and CDR2 is SVGEGT. The CDR3 loop reads CASSSRDRALYEQYF. The CDR3 nucleotides are TGTGCCAGCAGTTCCCGGGACAGGGCCTTGTACGAGCAGTACTTC.

This rearrangement joins TRBV12-3 or TRBV12-4 to TRBJ1-6, with D perhaps TRBD1 (5 bases). This CDR3 comprises 14 residues. Trimming removed 5 bases from V and 13 bases from J, with 18 bases in between. The CDR3 loop reads CASSRDSYGYPLHF. The DNA for the CDR3 is TGTGCCAGCAGTCGGGACTCTTATGGGTACCCCCTCCACTTT.

V and J are TRBV12-3 or TRBV12-4 and TRBJ1-1; D is undetermined. CDR3 length equals 15 residues. V lost 6 bases and J 2 bases, leaving 16 bases between the germline ends. The CDR3 DNA sequence: TGTGCCAGCAGCCTTCTGGACCCGATAAACACTGAAGCTTTCTTT. As protein: CASSLLDPINTEAFF.

Ten or more counts support this clonotype. The chain links TRBV7-9 to TRBJ2-7; D is possibly TRBD2 (5 bases). Trimming removed 5 bases from V and 7 bases from J, with 21 bases in between. The CDR3 length is 15 residues. Per germline, CDR1 SEHNR and CDR2 FQNEAQ (reference sequence). CDR3 sequence: CASSQSLLEAEEQYF. The CDR3 DNA follows: TGTGCCAGCAGCCAGTCTCTACTGGAGGCGGAAGAGCAGTACTTC.

This clonotype was picked up many times. V is TRBV30 and J is TRBJ2-5, with D possibly TRBD2 on 6 matching bases. This CDR3 comprises 12 residues. Trimming cost V 0 bases and J 9 bases, with 11 bases left between them. CDR1 is GTSNPN and CDR2 is SVGIG in the germline V gene (reference sequence). CDR3 nucleotide sequence: TGTGCCTGGAGTGTCGCGGGAAGGGCCCAGTACTTC. It codes for CAWSVAGRAQYF.